This TCR beta chain was profiled in a study of blood T cells in healthy people across ages. Looking at the study overall: The capture of about one barcoded beta molecule per two T cells was achieved by template switching.

The donors, healthy Caucasians from Russia, were aged 6 to 90. The CDR3 covers 15 residues. V shed 2 bases and J shed 3 bases, with 13 bases lying between them. The germline V gene has CDR1 SGHTA and CDR2 FQGNSA. Through a sample-barcoded 5' primer and a J-beta primer mix, a second PCR was run for about 7 to 12 cycles. A single record per CDR3 protein comes from TCRdb applying MiXCR to the 5' RACE reads. The repertoire holds over 550,000 distinct CDR3 sequences, with about 30% as singletons. The source material was blood. J is TRBJ2-5 and V is TRBV7-2; possibly TRBD2 for D (6 bases). This TCR was recovered from a woman at least 80 years old in good health. The CDR3 region is CASSLSPGVEETQYF. Written as DNA, the CDR3 is TGTGCCAGCAGCTTATCCCCGGGGGTAGAAGAGACCCAGTACTTC.